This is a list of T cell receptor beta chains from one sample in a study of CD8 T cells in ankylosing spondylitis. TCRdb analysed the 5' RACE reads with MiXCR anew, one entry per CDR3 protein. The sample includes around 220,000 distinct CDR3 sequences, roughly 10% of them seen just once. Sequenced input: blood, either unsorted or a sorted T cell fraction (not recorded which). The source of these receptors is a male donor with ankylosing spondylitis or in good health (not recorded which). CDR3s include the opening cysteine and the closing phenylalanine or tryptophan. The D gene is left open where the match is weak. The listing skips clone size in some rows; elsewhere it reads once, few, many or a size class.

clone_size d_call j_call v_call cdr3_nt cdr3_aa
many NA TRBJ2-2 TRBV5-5 TGTGCCAGCAGCTTCAACGGGGGGAACACCGGGGAGCTGTTTTTT CASSFNGGNTGELFF
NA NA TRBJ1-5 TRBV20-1 TGCAGTGCTCATAGCCGACAGTTGGAGAAGCCCCAGCATTTT CSAHSRQLEKPQHF
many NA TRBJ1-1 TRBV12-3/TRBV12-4 TGTGCCAGCGCAAGGGGGGAGACTGAAGCTTTCTTT CASARGETEAFF
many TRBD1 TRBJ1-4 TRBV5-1 TGCGCCAGCAGCTTGTCGACAGGGGGGAGAGAAAAACTGTTTTTT CASSLSTGGREKLFF
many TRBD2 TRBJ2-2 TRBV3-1 TGTGCCAGCAGCCAACGGACTAGCGGGGGTATCGGGGAGCTGTTTTTT CASSQRTSGGIGELFF
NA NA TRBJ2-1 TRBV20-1 TGCTGCGCTAGAGATTGGGCCAGTTTGAGCTCCTACAATGAGCAGTTCTTC CCARDWASLSSYNEQFF
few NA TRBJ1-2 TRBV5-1 TGCGCCAGCAGCGCGGCGGATGGAAGTGGCTACACCTTC CASSAADGSGYTF
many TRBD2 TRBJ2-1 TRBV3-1 TGTGCCAGCAGCCGGGGGGTGACTAGCGGGGCCTACAATGAGCAGTTCTTC CASSRGVTSGAYNEQFF
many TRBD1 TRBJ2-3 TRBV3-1 TGTGCCAGCAGCCAAGATAAATGGGACAGAGGTCTTGGCACAGATACGCAGTATTTT CASSQDKWDRGLGTDTQYF
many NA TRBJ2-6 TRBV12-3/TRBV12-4 TGTGCCAGCAGTCATGACTCTGGGGCCAACGTCCTGACTTTC CASSHDSGANVLTF
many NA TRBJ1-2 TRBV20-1 TGCAGTGCCCCCCGGACAGCCGCATTTGATGGCTACACCTTC CSAPRTAAFDGYTF
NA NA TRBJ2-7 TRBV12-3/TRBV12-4 TGTGCCAGCAGTTTAAACGTGGTCGGGGGCTACGAGCAGTACTTC CASSLNVVGGYEQYF
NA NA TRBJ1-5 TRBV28 TGTGCCAGCAGTAAACAGGTATCGGCCCAGCCCCAGCATTTT CASSKQVSAQPQHF
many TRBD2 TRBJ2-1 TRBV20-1 TGCAGTGCAACCCCACTAGCGGGGGGGCCAAGTGAGCAGTTCTTC CSATPLAGGPSEQFF
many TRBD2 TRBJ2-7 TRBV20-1 TGCAGTGCTTTGCTAGCGGGTGTCGACGAGCAGTACTTC CSALLAGVDEQYF
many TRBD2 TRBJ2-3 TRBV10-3 TGTGCCTCGGCCGGGGGGGGGCTCACAGATACGCAGTATTTT CASAGGGLTDTQYF
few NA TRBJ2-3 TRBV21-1 TGTGCCAGCAGCAAAGGGGAGAGGACTAGTAAGGACACGACAGATACGCAGTATTTT CASSKGERTSKDTTDTQYF
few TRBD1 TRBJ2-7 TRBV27 TGTGCCAGCAGCGGCCTAACAGGGGGCGCAGGGCAGCAGTACTTC CASSGLTGGAGQQYF
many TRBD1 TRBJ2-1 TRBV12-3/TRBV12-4 TGTGCCAGCAGTCAGACAGGGGACTACAATGAGCAGTTCTTC CASSQTGDYNEQFF
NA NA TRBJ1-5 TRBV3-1 TGTGCCAGCAGCCAAGACTACGGGGGAAGCAATCAGCCCCAGCATTTT CASSQDYGGSNQPQHF
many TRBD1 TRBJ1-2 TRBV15 TGTGCCACCAGCCGATGGACAGGCGAAACAAACTATGGCTACACCTTC CATSRWTGETNYGYTF
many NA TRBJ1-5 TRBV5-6 TGTGCCAGCAGTTTAGAGGGTAGGGGCAATCAGCCCCAGCATTTT CASSLEGRGNQPQHF
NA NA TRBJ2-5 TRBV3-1 TGTGCCAGCAGCCAAGGGATGGCCGAGACCCAGTACTTC CASSQGMAETQYF
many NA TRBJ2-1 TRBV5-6 TGTGCCAGCAGCTTGCGGGCAGGGTTAAACAATGAGCAGTTCTTC CASSLRAGLNNEQFF
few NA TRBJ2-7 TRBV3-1 TGTGCCAGCAGCCAAGAGTCAGGCTTGGGTTACGAGCAGTACTTC CASSQESGLGYEQYF
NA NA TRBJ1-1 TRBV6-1 TGTGCCAGCACCACGGGTGGGGGTAGGCCTGAAGCTTTCTTT CASTTGGGRPEAFF
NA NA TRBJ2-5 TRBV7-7 TGTGCTAGCAGCTTAGGGGGGGCGCAAACGGAGACCCAGTACTTC CASSLGGAQTETQYF
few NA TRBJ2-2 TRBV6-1 TGTGCCAGCAGTCGCGGACTTGATAGCACCGGGGAGCTGTTTTTT CASSRGLDSTGELFF
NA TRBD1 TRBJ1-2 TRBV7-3 TGTGCCAGCAACATGGACAGGGAAGGTGGCTACACCTTC CASNMDREGGYTF
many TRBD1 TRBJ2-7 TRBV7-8 TGTGCCAGCAGCGAGGGACAGCCCCAATACGAGCAGTACTTC CASSEGQPQYEQYF
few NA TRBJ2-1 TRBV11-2 TGTGCCAGCAGCTCTACGGAGGGCAGGAATGAGCAGTTCTTC CASSSTEGRNEQFF
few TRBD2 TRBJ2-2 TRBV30 TGTGCCTGGAGCAGGACTAGCGGGGTGAACACCGGGGAGCTGTTTTTT CAWSRTSGVNTGELFF
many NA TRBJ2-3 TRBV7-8 TGTGCCAGCACCTTGAGATTTGCCACAGATACGCAGTATTTT CASTLRFATDTQYF
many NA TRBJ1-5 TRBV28 TGTGCCAGCAGTATGGGACCTAGGAATCAGCCCCAGCATTTT CASSMGPRNQPQHF
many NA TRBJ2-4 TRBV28 TGTGCCAGCAGTTTTAACCTGGGGAGGAACATTCAGTACTTC CASSFNLGRNIQYF
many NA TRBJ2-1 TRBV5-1 TGCGCCAGCAGCTTGGAACTAGCCCCATCGAATGAGCAGTTCTTC CASSLELAPSNEQFF
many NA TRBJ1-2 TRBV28 TGTGCCAGCAGTTCTCCGGTAGGCGGGGCGAGCGGCTACACCTTC CASSSPVGGASGYTF
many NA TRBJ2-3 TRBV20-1 TGCTCGACTCGGCCGGGAATTAGCACAGATACGCAGTATTTT CSTRPGISTDTQYF
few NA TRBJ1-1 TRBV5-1 TGCGCCAGCAGCCGACTAATGGGGAATGTCGCTGAAGCTTTCTTT CASSRLMGNVAEAFF
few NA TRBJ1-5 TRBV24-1 TGTGCCACCAGTGATTCAGGACCTCAGCATTTT CATSDSGPQHF
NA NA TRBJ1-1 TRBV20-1 TGCAGTGCCGTGGACAGGAACACTGAAGCTTTCTTT CSAVDRNTEAFF
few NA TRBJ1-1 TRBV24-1 TGTGCCACCAGTGAAGACAGCAACACTGAAGCTTTCTTT CATSEDSNTEAFF
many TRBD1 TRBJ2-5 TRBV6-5 TGTGCCAGCAGTTACAGGGGGCCAGAGACCCAGTACTTC CASSYRGPETQYF
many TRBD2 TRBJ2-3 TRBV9 TGTGCCAGCAGCGTAGGGGCGGGGGGGTCGGCAGATACGCAGTATTTT CASSVGAGGSADTQYF
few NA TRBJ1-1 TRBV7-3 TGTGCCAGCAGCTTAAAAGGGGGGGGCACTGAAGCTTTCTTT CASSLKGGGTEAFF